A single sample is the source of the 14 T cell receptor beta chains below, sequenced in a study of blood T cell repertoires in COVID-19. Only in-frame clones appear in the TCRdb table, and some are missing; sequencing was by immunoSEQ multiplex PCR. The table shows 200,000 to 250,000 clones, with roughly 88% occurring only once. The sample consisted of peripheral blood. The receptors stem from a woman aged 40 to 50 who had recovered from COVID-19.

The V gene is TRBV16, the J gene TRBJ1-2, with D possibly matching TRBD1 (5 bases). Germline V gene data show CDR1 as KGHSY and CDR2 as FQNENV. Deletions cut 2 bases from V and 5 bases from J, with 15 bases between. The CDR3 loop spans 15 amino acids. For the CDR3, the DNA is TGTGCCAGCAGCCAACGGACGGTCGCAGGGTATGGCTACACCTTC. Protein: CASSQRTVAGYGYTF. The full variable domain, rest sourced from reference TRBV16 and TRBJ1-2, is GEEVAQTPKHLVRGEGQKAKLYCAPIKGHSYVFWYQQVLKNEFKFLISFQNENVFDETGMPKERFSAKCLPNSPCSLEIQATKLEDSAVYFCASSQRTVAGYGYTFGSGTRLTVV.

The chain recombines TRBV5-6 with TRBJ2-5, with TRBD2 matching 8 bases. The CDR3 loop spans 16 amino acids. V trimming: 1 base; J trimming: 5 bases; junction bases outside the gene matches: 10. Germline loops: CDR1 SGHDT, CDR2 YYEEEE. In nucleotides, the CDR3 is TGTGCCAGCAGCTTGAGAACTAGCGGAGGTCAGGAGACCCAGTACTTC. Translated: CASSLRTSGGQETQYF.

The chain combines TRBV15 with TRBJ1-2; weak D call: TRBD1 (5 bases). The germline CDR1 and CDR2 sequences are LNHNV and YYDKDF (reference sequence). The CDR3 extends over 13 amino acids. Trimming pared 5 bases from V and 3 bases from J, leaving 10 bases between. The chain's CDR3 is CATSGGSYYGYTF. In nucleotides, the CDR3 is TGTGCCACCAGCGGGGGGAGTTACTATGGCTACACCTTC.

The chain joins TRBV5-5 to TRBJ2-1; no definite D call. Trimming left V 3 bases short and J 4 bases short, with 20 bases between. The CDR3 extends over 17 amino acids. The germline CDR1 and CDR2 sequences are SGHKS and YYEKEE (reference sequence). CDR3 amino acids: CASSWAQAQDGYNEQFF. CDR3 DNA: TGTGCCAGCAGCTGGGCCCAAGCCCAGGATGGGTACAATGAGCAGTTCTTC.

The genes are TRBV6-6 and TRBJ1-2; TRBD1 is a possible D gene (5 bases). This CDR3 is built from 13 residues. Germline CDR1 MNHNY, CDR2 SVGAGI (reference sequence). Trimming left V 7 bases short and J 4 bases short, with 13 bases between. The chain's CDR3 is CASTPDKTYGYTF. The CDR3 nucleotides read TGTGCCAGCACCCCGGACAAGACCTATGGCTACACCTTC.

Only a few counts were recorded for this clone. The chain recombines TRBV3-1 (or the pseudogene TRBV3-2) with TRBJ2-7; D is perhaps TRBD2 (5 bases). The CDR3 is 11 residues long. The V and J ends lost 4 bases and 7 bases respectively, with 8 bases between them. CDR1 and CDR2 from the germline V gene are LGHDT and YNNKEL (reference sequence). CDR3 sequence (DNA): TGTGCCAGCAGCCTGACGGGGGAGCAGTACTTC. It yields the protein CASSLTGEQYF.

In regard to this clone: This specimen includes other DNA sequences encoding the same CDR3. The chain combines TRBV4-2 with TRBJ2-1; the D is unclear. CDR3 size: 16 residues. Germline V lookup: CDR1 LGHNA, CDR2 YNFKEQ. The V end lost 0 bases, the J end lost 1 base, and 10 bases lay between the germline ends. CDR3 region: CASSQDRSSSYNEQFF. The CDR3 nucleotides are TGTGCCAGCAGCCAAGATAGGTCTAGTTCCTACAATGAGCAGTTCTTC.

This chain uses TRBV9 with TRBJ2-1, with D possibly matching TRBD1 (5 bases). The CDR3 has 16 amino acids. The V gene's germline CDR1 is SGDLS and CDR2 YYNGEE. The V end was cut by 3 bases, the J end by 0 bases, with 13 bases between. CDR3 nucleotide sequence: TGTGCCAGCAGCGGAACTACAGGCTACTCCTACAATGAGCAGTTCTTC. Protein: CASSGTTGYSYNEQFF.

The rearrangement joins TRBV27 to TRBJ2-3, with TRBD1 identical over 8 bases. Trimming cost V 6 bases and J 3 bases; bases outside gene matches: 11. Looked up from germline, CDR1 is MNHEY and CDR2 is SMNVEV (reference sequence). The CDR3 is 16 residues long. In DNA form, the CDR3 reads TGTGCCAGCAGAGCGTACCGGGACAGGTTTACAGATACGCAGTATTTT. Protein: CASRAYRDRFTDTQYF.

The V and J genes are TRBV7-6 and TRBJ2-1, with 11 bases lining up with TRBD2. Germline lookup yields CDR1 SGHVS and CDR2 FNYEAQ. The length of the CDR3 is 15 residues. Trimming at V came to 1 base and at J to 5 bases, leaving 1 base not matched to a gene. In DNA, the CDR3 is TGTGCCAGCAGCTTAGTGACTAGCGGGAACAATGAGCAGTTCTTC. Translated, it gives CASSLVTSGNNEQFF.

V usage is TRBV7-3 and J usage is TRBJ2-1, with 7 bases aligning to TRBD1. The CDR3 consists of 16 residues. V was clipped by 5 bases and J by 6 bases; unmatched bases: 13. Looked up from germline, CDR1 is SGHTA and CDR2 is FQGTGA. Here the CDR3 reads CASSINRGVGFNEQFF. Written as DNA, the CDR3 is TGTGCCAGCAGCATTAACAGGGGCGTGGGGTTCAATGAGCAGTTCTTC. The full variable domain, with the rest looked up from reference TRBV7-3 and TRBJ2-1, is GAGVSQTPSNKVTEKGKYVELRCDPISGHTALYWYRQSLGQGPEFLIYFQGTGAADDSGLPNDRFFAVRPEGSVSTLKIQRTERGDSAVYLCASSINRGVGFNEQFFGPGTRLTVL.

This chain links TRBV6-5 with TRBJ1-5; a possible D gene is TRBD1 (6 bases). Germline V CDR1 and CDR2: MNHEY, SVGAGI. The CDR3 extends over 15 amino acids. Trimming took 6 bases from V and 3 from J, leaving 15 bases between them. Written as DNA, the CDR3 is TGTGCCAGCAGGAGGGGGTCGTGGGACAATCAGCCCCAGCATTTT. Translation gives CASRRGSWDNQPQHF.

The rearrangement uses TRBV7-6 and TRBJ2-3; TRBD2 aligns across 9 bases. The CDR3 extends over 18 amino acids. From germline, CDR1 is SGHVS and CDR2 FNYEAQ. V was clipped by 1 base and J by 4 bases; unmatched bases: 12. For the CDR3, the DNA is TGTGCCAGCAGCTTAGGCGGGCTCGCGGGGGGGCAGGCAGATACGCAGTATTTT. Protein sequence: CASSLGGLAGGQADTQYF.

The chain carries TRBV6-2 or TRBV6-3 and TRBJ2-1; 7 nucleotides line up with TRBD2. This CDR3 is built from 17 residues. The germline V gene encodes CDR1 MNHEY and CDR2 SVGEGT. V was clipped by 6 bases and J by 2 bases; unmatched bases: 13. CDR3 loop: CASSVGARGSTYNEQFF. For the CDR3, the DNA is TGTGCCAGCAGCGTTGGGGCCCGCGGGAGTACCTACAATGAGCAGTTCTTC.